The present T cell receptor beta chain was sequenced within a study of cytomegalovirus exposure and HLA in healthy donors. Background on the study: As an earlier analysis found, roughly 170 million T cells yielded about 120 million unique TCR beta sequences.

The PCR had 60 Vbeta and 13 Jbeta primers. Assay used: immunoSEQ multiplex PCR; TCRdb lists only in-frame clones, some missing. The sample contains over 110,000 clones, approximately 80% of which appear only once. On this clone: Its antigen remains unknown.

V lost 2 bases, J lost 6 bases, and 11 bases lay in between. Germline V gene sequence: CDR1 MNHNS, CDR2 SASEGT. The CDR3 loop spans 13 amino acids. Study-wide findings and caveats: It was likely that a cluster of highly shared sequence variants was a sequencing artifact. Among the CMV-associated chains, a few were confirmed in vitro as specific for CMV antigens. Several top significant clusters appeared, in a later analysis, to be linked to common viral pathogens.

The sample taken for sequencing was PBMCs. This chain connects TRBV6-1 to TRBJ2-7; a possible D gene is TRBD1 (5 bases). This sequence originates from a female donor in good health and CMV-seronegative. CDR3 sequence (DNA): TGTGCCAGCAGTGAATTTTCTGGGGCCGAGCAGTACTTC. This encodes CASSEFSGAEQYF.